This T cell receptor beta chain is from a study of blood T cell repertoires in COVID-19. Original methodology: Amplification with reference gene primers provided the estimates of nucleated cell counts. The table came from immunoSEQ multiplex PCR; TCRdb's copy has only in-frame clones and leaves some out. V and J calls and clone size follow that table, whereas D and trimming were derived from the DNA. The sample includes about 420,000 clones, 70% to 90% of them seen just once. Enrolment of Seattle patients took place during active infection, and they were followed longitudinally. CDR3 length equals 16 residues. V shed 3 bases and J 7 bases; nucleotides not matched to a gene: 9. Germline values: CDR1 LNHDA, CDR2 SQIVND (reference sequence).

The TCR was taken from a man aged 18 to 35 with COVID-19, enrolled during active disease. The V call is TRBV19, the J call TRBJ2-1, with 10 bases matching TRBD2. What was sequenced was peripheral blood. CDR3 coding DNA: TGTGCCAGTAGTATCGGGCTAGCGGGAGCAGGGAATGAGCAGTTCTTC. Amino acid sequence: CASSIGLAGAGNEQFF.